This T cell receptor beta chain was identified during a study of graft-versus-host responses after intestinal transplantation. Data came from immunoSEQ multiplex PCR; TCRdb stores just in-frame clones and leaves some out. The data contain approximately 12,000 clones, about 31% of them seen just once; the ten biggest clones take up around 3%. Irradiated stimulators labeled with violet dye, around 200,000 in number, were plated with around 200,000 CFSE-labeled responders. V was trimmed by 1 base and J by 7 bases, leaving 8 bases between them. This CDR3 comprises 13 residues. Germline CDR1 reads LNHDA; CDR2 reads SQIVND (reference sequence).

The V and J genes are TRBV19 and TRBJ2-1; the D is unclear. This receptor was identified in a human patient who received an intestinal transplant. The sequences come from alloreactive CD8+ T cells from a mixed lymphocyte reaction culture, collected before intestinal transplant. Documented subset: CFSE-low proliferating T cells sorted from roughly six-day pre-transplant mixed lymphocyte reaction (GvH or HvG direction). CDR3 sequence reads: CASSIVLGNEQFF. CDR3 DNA sequence: TGTGCCAGTAGTATAGTTCTAGGTAATGAGCAGTTCTTC.